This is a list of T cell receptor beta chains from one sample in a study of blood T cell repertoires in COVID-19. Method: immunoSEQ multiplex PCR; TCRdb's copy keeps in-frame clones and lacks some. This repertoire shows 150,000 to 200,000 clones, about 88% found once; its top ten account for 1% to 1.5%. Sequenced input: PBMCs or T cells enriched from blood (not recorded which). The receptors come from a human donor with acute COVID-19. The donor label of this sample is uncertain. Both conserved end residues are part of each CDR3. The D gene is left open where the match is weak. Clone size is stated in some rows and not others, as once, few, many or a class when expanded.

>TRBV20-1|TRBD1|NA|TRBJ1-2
CSASSGTGGRGYTF
TGCAGTGCTAGTTCCGGGACAGGGGGCCGGGGCTACACCTTC
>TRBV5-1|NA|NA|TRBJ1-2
CASSLAGSNGYTF
TGCGCCAGCAGCTTGGCGGGAAGTAATGGCTACACCTTC
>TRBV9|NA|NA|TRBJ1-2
CASSPRDGLYGYTF
TGTGCCAGCAGCCCGCGGGACGGCCTCTATGGCTACACCTTC
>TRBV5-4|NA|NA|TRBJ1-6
CASSLGQGLGSPLHF
TGTGCCAGCAGCTTGGGGCAGGGACTAGGATCACCCCTCCACTTT
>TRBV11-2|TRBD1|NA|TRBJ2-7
CASSLEEDRGNSYEQYF
TGTGCCAGCAGCTTAGAGGAGGACAGGGGGAATTCCTACGAGCAGTACTTC
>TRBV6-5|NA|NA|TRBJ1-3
CATELSSGNTIYF
TGTGCCACCGAGTTGAGCTCTGGAAACACCATATATTTT
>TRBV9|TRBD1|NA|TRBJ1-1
CASSVEAVGQAERGTEAFF
TGTGCCAGCAGCGTAGAGGCTGTGGGACAGGCCGAGAGAGGCACTGAAGCTTTCTTT
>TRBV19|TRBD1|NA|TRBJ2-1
CASSIWTGGYNEQFF
TGTGCCAGTAGTATCTGGACAGGAGGCTACAATGAGCAGTTCTTC
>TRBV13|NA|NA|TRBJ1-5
CASSSGNRANQPQHF
TGTGCCAGCAGCTCCGGCAACAGGGCCAATCAGCCCCAGCATTTT
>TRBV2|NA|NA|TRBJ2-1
CASNSAVMDNEQFF
TGTGCCAGTAATTCGGCGGTAATGGACAATGAGCAGTTCTTC
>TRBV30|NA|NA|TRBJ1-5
CAWSVNREQPQHF
TGTGCCTGGAGTGTAAATCGAGAGCAGCCCCAGCATTTT
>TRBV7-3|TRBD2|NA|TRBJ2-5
CASSSSSGGAKYF
TGTGCCAGCAGCTCTTCTAGCGGGGGGGCCAAGTACTTC
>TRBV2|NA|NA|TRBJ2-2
CASGGGSGTGELFF
TGTGCCAGCGGTGGGGGCTCGGGCACCGGGGAGCTGTTTTTT
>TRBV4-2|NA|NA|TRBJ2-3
CASSQEGRASTDTQYF
TGTGCCAGCAGCCAAGAGGGGAGAGCTAGCACAGATACGCAGTATTTT
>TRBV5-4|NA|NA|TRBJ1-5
CASSVFGGYQPQHF
TGTGCCAGCAGCGTATTCGGGGGGTATCAGCCCCAGCATTTT
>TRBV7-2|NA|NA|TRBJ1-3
CASSLGLNSGNTIYF
TGTGCCAGCAGCTTAGGGCTGAACTCTGGAAACACCATATATTTT
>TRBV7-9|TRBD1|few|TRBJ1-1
CASSLGKVGTVNTEAFF
TGTGCCAGCAGCTTAGGGAAAGTAGGGACAGTGAACACTGAAGCTTTCTTT
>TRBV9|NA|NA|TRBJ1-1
CASSVLQGSGEAFF
TGTGCCAGCAGCGTCCTACAGGGCTCTGGTGAAGCTTTCTTT
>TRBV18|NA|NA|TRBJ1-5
CASSPTGKFNQPQHF
TGTGCCAGCTCACCAACAGGGAAATTTAATCAGCCCCAGCATTTT
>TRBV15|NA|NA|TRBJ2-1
CATSRRENEQFF
TGTGCCACCAGCAGGAGGGAAAATGAGCAGTTCTTC
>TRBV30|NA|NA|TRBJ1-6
CALTAQANSPLHF
TGTGCCTTGACGGCCCAGGCCAATTCACCCCTCCACTTT
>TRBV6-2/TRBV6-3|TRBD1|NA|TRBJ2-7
CASSPIPGQGTAYEQYF
TGTGCCAGCAGTCCGATCCCGGGACAGGGGACCGCCTACGAGCAGTACTTC
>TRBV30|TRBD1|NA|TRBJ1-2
CAWGRTGRGYTF
TGTGCCTGGGGCCGGACAGGTAGAGGCTACACCTTC
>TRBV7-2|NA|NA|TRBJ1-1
CASSSQKNTEAFF
TGTGCCAGCAGCTCCCAAAAGAACACTGAAGCTTTCTTT
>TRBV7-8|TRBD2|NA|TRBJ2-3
CASSPTPGGLTDTQYF
TGTGCCAGCAGCCCAACCCCGGGGGGGCTTACAGATACGCAGTATTTT
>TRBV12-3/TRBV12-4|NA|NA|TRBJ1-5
CASSLALRRPQHF
TGTGCCAGCAGTTTAGCCCTCCGGAGGCCCCAGCATTTT